The 13 T cell receptor beta chains given below trace back to one sample, sequenced in a study of early T cells in non-severe SARS-CoV-2 infection. Each CDR3 protein gets one entry after TCRdb re-called the 5' RACE reads with MiXCR. Counted here are 70,000 or so distinct CDR3 sequences, roughly 15% occurring once; the ten biggest clones make up about an eighth. Specimen: whole blood. The receptors shown here come from an adult who was a healthcare worker with PCR-confirmed SARS-CoV-2 infection or an uninfected control (not recorded which).

The chain combines TRBV29-1 with TRBJ1-3; D call uncertain. Deletions cut 1 base from V and 0 bases from J, with 4 bases between. Per the germline V gene, CDR1 is SQVTM and CDR2 is ANQGSEA. This CDR3 comprises 13 residues. The CDR3 sequence is CSVEGSSGNTIYF. CDR3 DNA sequence: TGCAGCGTTGAAGGAAGCTCTGGAAACACCATATATTTT.

This clonotype was seen only once. The gene calls are TRBV5-1 and TRBJ1-1; no definite D call. Germline values: CDR1 SGHRS, CDR2 YFSETQ. CDR3 length equals 13 residues. Trimming removed 1 base at V and 3 bases at J, with 7 bases between. This chain's CDR3 is CASSLSPDTEAFF. The DNA for the CDR3 is TGCGCCAGCAGCTTGTCTCCGGACACTGAAGCTTTCTTT.

This chain links TRBV7-2 with TRBJ2-5, with D unclear. Germline CDR1 and CDR2: SGHTA and FQGNSA. The CDR3 is made up of 14 amino acids. V was trimmed by 2 bases and J by 1 base, leaving 8 bases between them. CDR3: CASSLLSFQETQYF. DNA for the CDR3: TGTGCCAGCAGCTTATTGAGTTTCCAAGAGACCCAGTACTTC.

The chain uses TRBV19 and TRBJ2-5; the D gene is possibly TRBD1 (6 bases). V dropped 3 bases and J dropped 7 bases, with 18 bases sitting between them. The CDR3 has 15 residues. CDR1 LNHDA and CDR2 SQIVND come from the germline V gene (reference sequence). The CDR3 coding sequence is TGTGCCAGTAGTATCGGGCAGGGGCACCTTGGGACCCAGTACTTC. Protein product: CASSIGQGHLGTQYF.

This clonotype occurred once. The rearrangement links TRBV7-2 to TRBJ1-6; no firm D call. V lost 1 base, J lost 9 bases, and 10 bases lay in between. The germline gives CDR1 SGHTA, CDR2 FQGNSA. The CDR3 runs to 14 residues. The CDR3 region is CASSLGELLSPLHF. The CDR3 nucleotides are TGTGCCAGCAGCTTAGGAGAACTGCTTTCACCCCTCCACTTT. Complete variable domain (other parts from reference TRBV7-2 and TRBJ1-6): GAGVSQSPSNKVTEKGKDVELRCDPISGHTALYWYRQSLGQGLEFLIYFQGNSAPDKSGLPSDRFSAERTGGSVSTLTIQRTQQEDSAVYLCASSLGELLSPLHFGNGTRLTVT.

This rearrangement joins TRBV27 to TRBJ2-1; no clear D gene. V lost 8 bases to trimming and J lost 10 bases, with 18 bases between them. In germline, CDR1 is MNHEY, CDR2 SMNVEV (reference sequence). The CDR3 covers 13 residues. CDR3 bases: TGTGCCAGCGGGCCCCGGTGGGTTCGAGAGCAGTTCTTC. Protein product: CASGPRWVREQFF.

In this sample, this clonotype turned up a few times. The chain couples TRBV7-8 to TRBJ2-7; the D gene is possibly TRBD1 (6 bases). This CDR3 comprises 15 residues. Trimming shortened V by 3 bases and J by 0 bases, and 12 bases separated the two germline ends. Germline loops: CDR1 SGHVS, CDR2 FQNEAQ. CDR3 nucleotide sequence: TGTGCCAGCAGCTTCGTGACAGGCAGCTCCTACGAGCAGTACTTC. Protein: CASSFVTGSSYEQYF.

This clonotype was observed many times. This chain connects TRBV9 to TRBJ2-7; perhaps TRBD2 as D (5 bases). The ends were cut back, 4 bases at V and 5 bases at J, with 22 bases in the middle. CDR3 length: 16 residues. Per germline, CDR1 SGDLS and CDR2 YYNGEE. CDR3 sequence (DNA): TGTGCCAGCAGCACCAGTTGGGAGTCGCGCCTCGACGAGCAGTACTTC. Amino acid sequence: CASSTSWESRLDEQYF. Using reference TRBV9 and TRBJ2-7 for the parts outside the CDR3, the full variable domain is DSGVTQTPKHLITATGQRVTLRCSPRSGDLSVYWYQQSLDQGLQFLIQYYNGEERAKGNILERFSAQQFPDLHSELNLSSLELGDSALYFCASSTSWESRLDEQYFGPGTRLTVT.

The CDR3 spells CASRETGYSPLHF. DNA for the CDR3: TGTGCCAGCAGGGAGACAGGTTATTCACCCCTCCACTTT. The V gene is TRBV6-2 or TRBV6-3, the J gene TRBJ1-6, with D possibly matching TRBD1 (6 bases). From germline, CDR1 is MNHEY and CDR2 SVGEGT. The CDR3 runs to 13 residues. The V gene lost 6 bases and the J gene lost 8 bases, with 11 bases spanning the gap.

The chain has TRBV7-2 and TRBJ2-3; 8 bases fit TRBD1. The CDR3 is made up of 14 amino acids. V gave up 5 bases and J gave up 4 bases; unmatched junction bases: 5. The germline V gene encodes CDR1 SGHTA and CDR2 FQGNSA. This CDR3 is CASSAGQGPDTQYF. CDR3 nucleotide sequence: TGTGCCAGCAGCGCCGGACAGGGCCCAGATACGCAGTATTTT.

There are a few counts of this clonotype. The chain links TRBV5-1 to TRBJ2-5, with D unclear. Trimming cost V 1 base and J 2 bases, with 9 bases left between them. CDR1 is SGHRS and CDR2 is YFSETQ in the germline V gene. The CDR3 spans 14 residues. The CDR3 region is CASSLTDFQETQYF. In nucleotides, the CDR3 is TGCGCCAGCAGCTTGACAGATTTTCAAGAGACCCAGTACTTC.

This clonotype has ten or more counts. V usage is TRBV6-2 or TRBV6-3 and J usage is TRBJ2-3; D is possibly TRBD2 (6 bases). Trimming took off 4 bases at V and 2 bases at J, with 13 bases between the two ends. The germline gives CDR1 MNHEY, CDR2 SVGEGT. The CDR3 spans 15 residues. The CDR3 nucleotides read TGTGCCAGCAGTTCTCCCCGGCGGGACACAGATACGCAGTATTTT. Protein sequence: CASSSPRRDTDTQYF.

The V gene is TRBV7-3, the J gene TRBJ2-3; D remains unclear. In germline, CDR1 is SGHTA, CDR2 FQGTGA. The CDR3 has 14 residues. Trimming left V 5 bases short and J 2 bases short, with 11 bases between. The DNA for the CDR3 is TGTGCCAGCAGCCTGGGGTCCTACACAGATACGCAGTATTTT. Translation: CASSLGSYTDTQYF.